This passage covers 25 T cell receptor beta chains from one sample sequenced in a study of naive and memory T cell subsets. For blood and skin samples, reverse transcription used TCR alpha and beta constant primers. TCRdb reprocessed the 5' RACE reads with MiXCR, giving one entry per CDR3 protein. This table has 20,000 to 25,000 distinct CDR3 sequences, around 3.9% appearing once. RNA was extracted from 2 to 2.5 ml of whole blood of healthy adults. These receptors were obtained from a male donor in good health.

In this sample, this clonotype turned up many times. The J gene is TRBJ2-2, the V gene TRBV29-1; 10 positions match TRBD1. Per germline, CDR1 SQVTM and CDR2 ANQGSEA. V was pared by 1 base and J by 3 bases, with 2 bases of the junction left unmatched. There are 15 residues in the CDR3. The CDR3 sequence: CSVEGDRGDTGELFF. CDR3 in DNA: TGCAGCGTTGAAGGGGACAGGGGAGACACCGGGGAGCTGTTTTTT.

This clonotype was seen at least ten times. The chain couples TRBV20-1 to TRBJ2-2; TRBD2 matches at 14 bases. The ends lost 1 base at V and 3 bases at J; junction bases unmatched: 1. The CDR3 runs 16 residues. Germline V gene data show CDR1 as DFQATT and CDR2 as SNEGSKA (reference sequence). Here the CDR3 reads CSARGLAGGDTGELFF. Here the CDR3 DNA reads TGCAGTGCTAGAGGACTAGCGGGGGGGGACACCGGGGAGCTGTTTTTT.

This clonotype has at least ten counts. The V call is TRBV28, the J call TRBJ2-5, with D possibly matching TRBD2 (5 bases). Trimming removed 5 bases from V and 0 bases from J, with 13 bases in between. From germline, CDR1 is MDHEN and CDR2 SYDVKM. The CDR3 is 15 residues long. Here the CDR3 reads CASSTPTDYQETQYF. DNA for the CDR3: TGTGCCAGCAGTACCCCGACGGACTACCAAGAGACCCAGTACTTC.

This clonotype was detected many times. V gene TRBV6-2 or TRBV6-3 combines with J gene TRBJ2-7; 8 bases line up with TRBD2. Looked up from germline, CDR1 is MNHEY and CDR2 is SVGEGT. The CDR3 covers 15 residues. The junction had 12 bases not matched to a gene; V was cut back by 5 bases and J by 6 bases. The CDR3 region has the DNA TGTGCCAGCAGTCCCGGTCCGGGGGGGCCCGTCGAGCAGTACTTC. This gives the protein CASSPGPGGPVEQYF.

At least ten counts were recorded for this clonotype. This rearrangement joins TRBV6-6 to TRBJ2-3; weak D call: TRBD1 (5 bases). Deletions cut 0 bases from V and 0 bases from J, with 13 bases between. The CDR3 contains 17 residues. Germline CDR1 MNHNY, CDR2 SVGAGI (reference sequence). CDR3 nucleotide sequence: TGTGCCAGCAGTTACTCTGGGCAGGGTGGCAGCACAGATACGCAGTATTTT. As protein: CASSYSGQGGSTDTQYF.

The table lists this clonotype with many counts. DNA for the CDR3: TGCAGTGCTCCCGTCGACAGCGTTGGCTACACCTTC. Amino acids: CSAPVDSVGYTF. V and J are TRBV20-1 and TRBJ1-2; D perhaps matches TRBD1 (5 bases). Germline CDR1 and CDR2: DFQATT and SNEGSKA (reference sequence). The V end was cut by 5 bases, the J end by 7 bases, with 14 bases between. The CDR3 runs to 12 residues.

This clonotype was picked up many times. V is TRBV18 and J is TRBJ2-1; D may be TRBD2 (5 bases). The germline V gene has CDR1 KGHSH and CDR2 LQKENI. V lost 6 bases, J lost 4 bases, and 16 bases lay in between. This CDR3 has 15 residues. The CDR3 here is CASSAGVRSYNEQFF. CDR3 bases: TGTGCCAGCTCCGCCGGGGTGAGGTCGTACAATGAGCAGTTCTTC. Full variable domain (outside the CDR3, taken from reference TRBV18 and TRBJ2-1): NAGVMQNPRHLVRRRGQEARLRCSPMKGHSHVYWYRQLPEEGLKFMVYLQKENIIDESGMPKERFSAEFPKEGPSILRIQQVVRGDSAAYFCASSAGVRSYNEQFFGPGTRLTVL.

The table lists this clonotype with many counts. The chain uses TRBV6-2 or TRBV6-3 and TRBJ2-5; D is ambiguous. V was pared by 0 bases and J by 2 bases, with 7 bases between. This CDR3 is built from 14 residues. Looked up from germline, CDR1 is MNHEY and CDR2 is SVGEGT. The CDR3 DNA is TGTGCCAGCAGTTACTCGAGTTCGCAAGAGACCCAGTACTTC. Its translation: CASSYSSSQETQYF.

This clonotype was counted many times. The chain has TRBV20-1 and TRBJ2-3; D not resolved. This CDR3 spans 15 amino acids. Germline lookup yields CDR1 DFQATT and CDR2 SNEGSKA (reference sequence). The V and J ends lost 0 bases and 2 bases respectively, with 12 bases between them. CDR3 amino acids: CSARDPSVPTDTQYF. CDR3 in DNA: TGCAGTGCTAGAGATCCCTCCGTGCCCACAGATACGCAGTATTTT.

This clonotype counts as medium-sized. V gene TRBV29-1 combines with J gene TRBJ2-7, with 7 bases matching TRBD1. This CDR3 is 13 amino acids long. The trim removed 1 base at V and 9 bases at J, leaving 9 bases unmatched. The germline V gene has CDR1 SQVTM and CDR2 ANQGSEA. As DNA, the CDR3 is TGCAGCGTTGAAGCCGGAAACAGGGGCAGGCAGTACTTC. This encodes CSVEAGNRGRQYF.

This clonotype was recorded many times. The gene calls are TRBV12-3 or TRBV12-4 and TRBJ2-7, with D maybe TRBD1 (6 bases). This CDR3 comprises 15 residues. The ends were cut back, 7 bases at V and 3 bases at J, with 19 bases in the middle. In DNA form, the CDR3 reads TGTGCCAGCACCCTACCCAACAGGGAGCACTACGAGCAGTACTTC. As protein: CASTLPNREHYEQYF.

This clonotype has a count of ten or more. The chain employs TRBV25-1 and TRBJ1-2; 8 bases agree with TRBD1. The ends lost 2 bases at V and 4 bases at J; junction bases unmatched: 3. The germline CDR1 and CDR2 sequences are MGHDK and SYGVNS. The CDR3 is made up of 14 amino acids. CDR3 coding DNA: TGTGCCAGCAGTGAACCAGGGGGCCGCTATGGCTACACCTTC. Its protein is CASSEPGGRYGYTF.

At least ten counts were recorded for this clonotype. The V gene is TRBV30, the J gene TRBJ1-4, with D maybe TRBD1 (6 bases). This CDR3 spans 13 amino acids. Germline V CDR1 and CDR2: GTSNPN, SVGIG (reference sequence). V dropped 3 bases and J dropped 8 bases, with 13 bases sitting between them. CDR3 in amino acids: CAWRAGGREKLFF. The CDR3 DNA is TGTGCCTGGAGGGCCGGGGGGCGAGAAAAACTGTTTTTT.

This clonotype has a count of ten or more. The chain employs TRBV2 and TRBJ2-5; the D gene could be TRBD1 or TRBD2 (6 bases each). Germline loops: CDR1 SNHLY, CDR2 FYNNEI. The germline V and J ends were trimmed by 0 bases and 2 bases, with 10 bases remaining between them. This CDR3 comprises 15 residues. The CDR3 sequence: CASSEARGQQETQYF. The CDR3 DNA is TGTGCCAGCAGTGAAGCGCGGGGACAACAAGAGACCCAGTACTTC.

By share, this clonotype ranks as medium-sized. V and J are TRBV6-6 and TRBJ2-7; TRBD1 agrees at 7 bases. CDR3 size: 14 residues. Germline V CDR1 and CDR2: MNHNY, SVGAGI (reference sequence). J lost 2 bases, V lost 2 bases, and 3 bases had no gene match. In DNA form, the CDR3 reads TGTGCCAGCAGTTACCGACAGGGAACCTACGAGCAGTACTTC. Its translation: CASSYRQGTYEQYF.

This clonotype was observed at least ten times. This rearrangement joins TRBV3-1 to TRBJ2-1; TRBD1 matches at 9 bases. The CDR3 is made up of 15 amino acids. After removal of 1 base from V and 8 bases from J, the junction contained 6 bases not matched to a gene. Germline CDR1 LGHDT, CDR2 YNNKEL (reference sequence). Here the CDR3 reads CASSQAAGTGYEQFF. The CDR3 nucleotides are TGTGCCAGCAGCCAAGCCGCCGGGACAGGGTATGAGCAGTTCTTC.

This clonotype was seen repeatedly, ten times or more. The chain couples TRBV6-2 or TRBV6-3 to TRBJ2-5; D is tentatively TRBD1 or TRBD2 (6 bases each). Germline-derived CDR1 and CDR2 are MNHEY and SVGEGT. CDR3 length: 15 residues. V gave up 2 bases and J gave up 5 bases, with 15 bases separating them. The CDR3 nucleotides read TGTGCCAGCAGTTACGTGGGGGGCCTATTTGAGACCCAGTACTTC. It translates to CASSYVGGLFETQYF.

At least ten counts were recorded for this clonotype. V gene TRBV24-1 combines with J gene TRBJ2-1, with 10 bases that match TRBD2. The CDR3 has 18 residues. The ends lost 3 bases at V and 1 base at J; junction bases unmatched: 8. Germline loops: CDR1 KGHDR, CDR2 SFDVKD. CDR3 region: CATSDVGLAEASYNEQFF. In nucleotides, the CDR3 is TGTGCCACCAGTGATGTAGGACTAGCGGAGGCGTCCTACAATGAGCAGTTCTTC.

There are many counts of this clonotype. The rearrangement uses TRBV28 and TRBJ2-3, with D uncertain. This CDR3 has 14 amino acids. The germline gives CDR1 MDHEN, CDR2 SYDVKM. V gave up 6 bases and J gave up 5 bases, with 15 bases separating them. CDR3 in DNA: TGTGCCAGCAGGGTAGGAACTGGAAGAGATACGCAGTATTTT. Amino acids: CASRVGTGRDTQYF.

The sample holds a few counts of this clonotype. The chain uses TRBV18 and TRBJ2-1; 8 nucleotides align to TRBD1. This CDR3 comprises 17 residues. The V gene's germline CDR1 is KGHSH and CDR2 LQKENI. The trim removed 3 bases at V and 6 bases at J, leaving 13 bases unmatched. The CDR3 nucleotides are TGTGCCAGCTCACCTATCCCGGGACAGGCCGAACTCAATGAGCAGTTCTTC. Its translation is CASSPIPGQAELNEQFF.

In its sample, this clonotype was seen many times. The chain joins TRBV28 to TRBJ2-7, with unresolved D. CDR1 and CDR2 (germline): MDHEN, SYDVKM. The CDR3 length is 12 residues. V gave up 5 bases and J gave up 1 base, with 6 bases separating them. The CDR3 reads CASSGSSYEQYF. The CDR3, as DNA: TGTGCCAGCAGTGGGTCGTCCTACGAGCAGTACTTC.

This clonotype has at least ten counts. V usage is TRBV3-1 and J usage is TRBJ2-7; 7 bases align to TRBD2. This CDR3 has 14 amino acids. With 1 base clipped from V and 3 bases from J, the junction kept 3 bases outside the gene matches. In germline, CDR1 is LGHDT, CDR2 YNNKEL (reference sequence). The CDR3 is CASSQAGGSYEQYF. CDR3 DNA sequence: TGTGCCAGCAGCCAAGCCGGCGGGAGCTACGAGCAGTACTTC.

The V and J genes are TRBV3-1 and TRBJ1-1, with 8 bases lining up with TRBD1. The CDR3 sequence is 18 residues long. The junction had 12 bases not matched to a gene; V was cut back by 0 bases and J by 3 bases. CDR1 is LGHDT and CDR2 is YNNKEL in the germline V gene (reference sequence). CDR3: CASSQDRRTGNWDTEAFF. In DNA, the CDR3 is TGTGCCAGCAGCCAAGATAGGCGGACAGGGAATTGGGACACTGAAGCTTTCTTT.

The sample holds many counts of this clonotype. The genes are TRBV20-1 and TRBJ2-3; 14 bases match TRBD2. The CDR3 sequence is 18 residues long. The J segment lost 6 bases and the V segment lost 2 bases, leaving 13 bases of the junction unmatched. CDR1 is DFQATT and CDR2 is SNEGSKA in the germline V gene (reference sequence). CDR3 protein: CSARPLNPGLAGVDTQYF. The CDR3 nucleotides are TGCAGTGCTAGACCCTTAAATCCGGGACTAGCGGGAGTGGATACGCAGTATTTT.

This chain connects TRBV6-1 to TRBJ2-1; no reliable D call. Per the germline V gene, CDR1 is MNHNS and CDR2 is SASEGT. The CDR3 is 15 residues long. V was shortened by 6 bases and J by 0 bases, with 12 bases between the two germline ends. CDR3 sequence reads: CASSPTGGSYNEQFF. The CDR3 nucleotides are TGTGCCAGCAGCCCGACGGGTGGCTCCTACAATGAGCAGTTCTTC.